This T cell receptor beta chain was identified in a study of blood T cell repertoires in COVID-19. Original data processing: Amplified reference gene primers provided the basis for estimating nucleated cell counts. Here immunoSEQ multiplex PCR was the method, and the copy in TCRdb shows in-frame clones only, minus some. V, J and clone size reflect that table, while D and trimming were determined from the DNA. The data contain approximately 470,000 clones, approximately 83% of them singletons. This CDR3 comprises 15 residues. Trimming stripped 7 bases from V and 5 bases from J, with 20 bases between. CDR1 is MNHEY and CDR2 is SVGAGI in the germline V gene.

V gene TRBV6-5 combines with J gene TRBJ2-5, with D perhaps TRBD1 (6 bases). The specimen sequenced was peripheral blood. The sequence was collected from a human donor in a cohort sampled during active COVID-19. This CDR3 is CASKVLTGFGETQYF. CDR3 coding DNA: TGTGCCAGCAAGGTTTTGACAGGCTTTGGCGAGACCCAGTACTTC.